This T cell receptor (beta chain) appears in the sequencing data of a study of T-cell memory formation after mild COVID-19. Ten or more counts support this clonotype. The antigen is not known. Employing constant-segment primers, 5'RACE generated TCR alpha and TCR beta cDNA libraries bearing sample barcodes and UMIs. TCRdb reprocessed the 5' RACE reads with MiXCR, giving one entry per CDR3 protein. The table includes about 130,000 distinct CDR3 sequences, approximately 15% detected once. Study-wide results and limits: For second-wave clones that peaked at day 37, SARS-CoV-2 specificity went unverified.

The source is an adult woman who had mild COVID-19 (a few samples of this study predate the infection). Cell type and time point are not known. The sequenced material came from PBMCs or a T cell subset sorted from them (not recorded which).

CDR3 region: CAISESTRAPQGEQFF. CDR3 nucleotides: TGTGCCATCAGTGAGTCGACTCGGGCCCCCCAGGGTGAGCAGTTCTTC. The chain couples TRBV10-3 to TRBJ2-1, with D perhaps TRBD1 (5 bases). CDR3 size: 16 residues. Germline V gives CDR1 ENHRY, CDR2 SYGVKD. V was trimmed by 0 bases and J by 9 bases, leaving 18 bases between them.